Each of the 9 T cell receptor beta chains below was sequenced from the same sample in a study of graft-versus-host responses after intestinal transplantation. No cognate antigen is known for these TCRs. Only in-frame clones appear in the TCRdb table, and some are missing; sequencing was by immunoSEQ multiplex PCR. The sample has 90,000 to 95,000 clones, about 89% seen once; the top ten hold under 6.5%. The specimen comprised unstimulated CD8+ T cells sorted from spleen or lymph node cells, sampled before intestinal transplant. The receptors shown here come from a human donor who received an intestinal transplant.

The chain combines TRBV4-1 with TRBJ2-7; a weak D match, TRBD1 (6 bases). Germline values: CDR1 MGHRA, CDR2 YSYEKL. The CDR3 sequence is 15 residues long. V was cut by 1 base and J by 3 bases, with 13 bases left in between. CDR3 nucleotides: TGCGCCAGCAGCCAAGTGGGGGCAGTCCTCTACGAGCAGTACTTC. Its protein is CASSQVGAVLYEQYF.

The DNA for the CDR3 is TGTGCCAGCAGCTCACCCGGGACCCTCTCCTACGAGCAGTACTTC. Amino acid sequence: CASSSPGTLSYEQYF. This sequence joins TRBV7-9 and TRBJ2-7; TRBD1 or TRBD2 may be the D gene (5 bases each). Germline-derived CDR1 and CDR2 are SEHNR and FQNEAQ (reference sequence). This CDR3 is built from 15 residues. The V end lost 4 bases, the J end lost 0 bases, and 13 bases lay between the germline ends.

The chain couples TRBV11-2 to TRBJ1-2; TRBD1 matches 10 bases. Germline CDR1 is SGHAT and CDR2 is FQNNGV. This CDR3 comprises 17 residues. Trimming cost V 3 bases and J 6 bases; bases outside gene matches: 13. CDR3 loop: CASSFYRDGTGDDGYTF. The CDR3 DNA reads TGTGCCAGCAGCTTTTACAGGGATGGGACAGGGGACGATGGCTACACCTTC.

The chain couples TRBV4-2 to TRBJ1-1; D unresolved. Trimming removed 1 base from V and 6 bases from J, with 12 bases in between. CDR1 LGHNA and CDR2 YNFKEQ come from the germline V gene. The CDR3 runs 14 residues. CDR3 amino acids: CASSQGPGRAEAFF. The CDR3 coding sequence is TGTGCCAGCAGCCAAGGACCGGGGAGGGCTGAAGCTTTCTTT.

The J gene is TRBJ2-2, the V gene TRBV19; D gene unclear. Germline values: CDR1 LNHDA, CDR2 SQIVND (reference sequence). This CDR3 has 13 residues. The ends were cut back, 11 bases at V and 7 bases at J, with 17 bases in the middle. DNA of the CDR3: TGTGCCTCGTCTAGGGATCCTAACGGGGAGCTGTTTTTT. Protein: CASSRDPNGELFF.

The rearrangement joins TRBV13 to TRBJ2-5, with D perhaps TRBD1 or TRBD2 (6 bases each). Germline assignment: CDR1 PRHDT and CDR2 FYEKMQ (reference sequence). The CDR3 loop spans 13 amino acids. With 8 bases removed from V and 9 bases from J, the gap between germline ends came to 19 bases. The CDR3, as DNA: TGTGCCAGCCGCCACGGGGGCACGGAGGCCCAGTACTTC. The encoded protein is CASRHGGTEAQYF.

The rearrangement links TRBV27 to TRBJ2-6; TRBD1 agrees at 10 bases. V lost 6 bases, J lost 1 base, and 9 bases stayed unmatched. Germline V gene data show CDR1 as MNHEY and CDR2 as SMNVEV (reference sequence). This CDR3 has 18 residues. CDR3 DNA sequence: TGTGCCAGCAGCCTAACGACAGGGGGCGGGTCTGGGGCCAACGTCCTGACTTTC. Translated, it gives CASSLTTGGGSGANVLTF.

J is TRBJ2-7 and V is TRBV15, with TRBD1 as a possible D gene (5 bases). V was cut by 0 bases and J by 3 bases, with 12 bases left in between. The CDR3 is 15 amino acids. Germline assignment: CDR1 LNHNV and CDR2 YYDKDF (reference sequence). CDR3 nucleotide sequence: TGTGCCACCAGCAGAGATTGGGGCGGCAGCTACGAGCAGTACTTC. This gives the protein CATSRDWGGSYEQYF.

The V and J genes are TRBV5-1 and TRBJ1-6, with D perhaps matching TRBD1 (6 bases). Trimming cost V 0 bases and J 0 bases, with 16 bases left between them. The CDR3 contains 19 residues. From germline, CDR1 is SGHRS and CDR2 YFSETQ. This chain's CDR3 is CASSLAGGFPRSYNSPLHF. The CDR3 DNA follows: TGCGCCAGCAGCTTGGCGGGGGGCTTCCCCCGCTCCTATAATTCACCCCTCCACTTT.